This entry describes one TCR beta chain. V lost 1 base to trimming and J lost 5 bases, with 10 bases between them. The CDR3 is made up of 14 amino acids. The germline gives CDR1 LNHDA, CDR2 SQIVND (reference sequence). This specimen belongs to a study of cytomegalovirus exposure and HLA in healthy donors. The PCR had 60 Vbeta and 13 Jbeta primers. Measured with immunoSEQ multiplex PCR; TCRdb has only the in-frame clones, and not every one. The sample yields tens of thousands of clones, approximately 65% seen once. The origin of this receptor is a woman in her 30s in good health and CMV-seropositive. Source material: PBMCs. This chain uses TRBV19 with TRBJ2-3; maybe TRBD2 (6 bases). In nucleotides, the CDR3 is TGTGCCAGTAGTATAGGACTAGAACGAGATACGCAGTATTTT. This encodes CASSIGLERDTQYF.